This T cell receptor (beta chain) was obtained from a study of T cells in Graves' hyperthyroidism and ophthalmopathy. Study results and caveats: Most clonotypes expanded in the thyroid (above 0.001) were also present in blood.

CDR3 size: 14 residues. Per the germline V gene, CDR1 is MNHNS and CDR2 is SASEGT. Trimming pared 8 bases from V and 0 bases from J, leaving 10 bases between. The diagnoses drew upon clinical symptoms, serum thyroxine and TRAb, thyroid ultrasound and orbital computed tomography. The blood sample dates from first hyperthyroidism diagnosis, preceding any ophthalmopathy symptoms. PBMCs were obtained from under 13 ml fresh peripheral blood. RNA transcripts yielded amplified TCR beta CDR3 regions. With the HTBI primer set, the TCR CDR3 went through a first round of RT-PCR. Using its own MiXCR run on the multiplex PCR reads, TCRdb lists one record per CDR3 protein. The data show 550,000 to 850,000 distinct CDR3 sequences, with 18% seen just once and 15% to 20% held by the top ten. This clonotype was seen repeatedly, ten times or more. Its antigen is currently unknown.

The rearrangement links TRBV6-1 to TRBJ2-2; D might be TRBD2 (5 bases). Sequenced sample: blood. This receptor was identified in a woman aged 50 to 60 with Graves' hyperthyroidism that later progressed to Graves' ophthalmopathy. In DNA form, the CDR3 reads TGTGCCAGCCGGCGACTACCGAACACCGGGGAGCTGTTTTTT. This gives the protein CASRRLPNTGELFF.